This TCR beta chain originates from a study of shared clonotypes between healthy human individuals. CD45RO negativity and positive selection for CCR7 defined naive CD8 cells, a population that excluded terminally differentiated effector memory CD45RA+ cells. This CDR3 has 14 residues. Trimming removed 5 bases from V and 6 bases from J, with 14 bases in between. The germline V gene has CDR1 SGHVS and CDR2 FNYEAQ. The data were produced by immunoSEQ multiplex PCR, yet TCRdb's version contains in-frame clones alone and is incomplete. This table holds 650,000 to 800,000 clones, 90% to 95% found once. The chain has TRBV7-6 and TRBJ1-5; the D gene is possibly TRBD1 (6 bases). The TCR was taken from a man aged 25-45 years in good health. Specimen: naive CD8+ T cells sorted from blood. CDR3 in DNA: TGTGCCAGCAGCCCGGGGGGGGCGGTTCAGCCCCAGCATTTT. Residues: CASSPGGAVQPQHF.